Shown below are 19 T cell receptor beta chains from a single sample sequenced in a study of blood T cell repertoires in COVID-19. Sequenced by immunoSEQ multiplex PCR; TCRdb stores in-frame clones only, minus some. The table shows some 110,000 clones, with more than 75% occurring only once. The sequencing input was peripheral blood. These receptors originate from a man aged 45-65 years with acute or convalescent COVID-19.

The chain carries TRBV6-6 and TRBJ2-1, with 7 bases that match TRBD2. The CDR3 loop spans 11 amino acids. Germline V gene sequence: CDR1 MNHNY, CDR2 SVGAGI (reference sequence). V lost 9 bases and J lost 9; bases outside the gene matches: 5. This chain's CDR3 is CASRRESEQFF. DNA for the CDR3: TGTGCCAGTCGGCGGGAGAGTGAGCAGTTCTTC.

The CDR3, as DNA: TGTGCCAGCAGTGGGACAGCCTACAATGAGCAGTTCTTC. Residues: CASSGTAYNEQFF. The gene calls are TRBV27 and TRBJ2-1; TRBD1 agrees at 7 bases. The V gene end was trimmed by 5 bases and the J gene end by 2 bases; junction bases not matched to a gene: 0. Per germline, CDR1 MNHEY and CDR2 SMNVEV (reference sequence). The CDR3 is made up of 13 amino acids.

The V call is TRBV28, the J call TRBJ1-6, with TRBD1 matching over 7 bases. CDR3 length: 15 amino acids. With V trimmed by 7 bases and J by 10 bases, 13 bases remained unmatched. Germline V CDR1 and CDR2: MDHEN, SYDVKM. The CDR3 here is CASKDRVVLKSPLHF. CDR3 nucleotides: TGTGCCAGCAAAGACAGGGTTGTGTTAAAATCACCCCTCCACTTT.

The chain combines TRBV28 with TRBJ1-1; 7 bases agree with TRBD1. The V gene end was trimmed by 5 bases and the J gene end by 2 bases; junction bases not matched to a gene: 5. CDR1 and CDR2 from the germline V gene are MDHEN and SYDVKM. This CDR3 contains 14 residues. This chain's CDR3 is CASSPRTGNTEAFF. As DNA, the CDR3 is TGTGCCAGCAGTCCCAGGACAGGAAACACTGAAGCTTTCTTT. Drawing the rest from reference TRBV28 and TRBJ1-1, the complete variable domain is DVKVTQSSRYLVKRTGEKVFLECVQDMDHENMFWYRQDPGLGLRLIYFSYDVKMKEKGDIPEGYSVSREKKERFSLILESASTNQTSMYLCASSPRTGNTEAFFGQGTRLTVV.

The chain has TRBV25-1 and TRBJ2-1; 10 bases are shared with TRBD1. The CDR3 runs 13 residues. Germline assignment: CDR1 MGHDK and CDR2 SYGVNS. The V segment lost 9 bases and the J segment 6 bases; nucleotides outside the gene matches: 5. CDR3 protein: CASRTGGINEQFF. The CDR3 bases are TGTGCCAGTAGGACAGGGGGGATCAATGAGCAGTTCTTC.

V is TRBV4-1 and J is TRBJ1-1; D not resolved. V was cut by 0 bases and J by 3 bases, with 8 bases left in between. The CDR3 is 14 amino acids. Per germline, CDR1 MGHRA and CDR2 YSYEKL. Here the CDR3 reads CASSQDRFDTEAFF. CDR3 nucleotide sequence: TGCGCCAGCAGCCAAGATCGGTTTGACACTGAAGCTTTCTTT.

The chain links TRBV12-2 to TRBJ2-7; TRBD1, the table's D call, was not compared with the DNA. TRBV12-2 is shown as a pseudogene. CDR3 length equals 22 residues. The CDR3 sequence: CASRIRTFVWLDQGWVIYEQYF. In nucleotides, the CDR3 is TGTGCAAGTCGCATACGGACGTTTGTTTGGTTGGACCAGGGGTGGGTTATCTACGAGCAGTACTTC.

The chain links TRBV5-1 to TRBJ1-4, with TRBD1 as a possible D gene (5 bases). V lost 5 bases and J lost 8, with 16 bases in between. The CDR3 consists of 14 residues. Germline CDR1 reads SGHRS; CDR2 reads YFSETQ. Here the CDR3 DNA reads TGCGCCAGCAGGCCTCAGGGAGGTGGGGAAAAACTGTTTTTT. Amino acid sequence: CASRPQGGGEKLFF.

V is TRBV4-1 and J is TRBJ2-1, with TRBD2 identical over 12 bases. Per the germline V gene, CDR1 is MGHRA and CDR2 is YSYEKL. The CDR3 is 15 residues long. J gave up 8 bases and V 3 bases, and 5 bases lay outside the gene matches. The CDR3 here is CASSHLAGGFYEQFF. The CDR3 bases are TGCGCCAGCAGCCACCTAGCGGGAGGGTTCTATGAGCAGTTCTTC.

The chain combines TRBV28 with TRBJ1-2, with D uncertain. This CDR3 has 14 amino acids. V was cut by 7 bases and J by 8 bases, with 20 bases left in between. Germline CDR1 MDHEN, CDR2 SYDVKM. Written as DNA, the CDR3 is TGTGCCAGCACCCCTTCTGGCGGGGAGGGAGGCTACACCTTC. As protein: CASTPSGGEGGYTF.

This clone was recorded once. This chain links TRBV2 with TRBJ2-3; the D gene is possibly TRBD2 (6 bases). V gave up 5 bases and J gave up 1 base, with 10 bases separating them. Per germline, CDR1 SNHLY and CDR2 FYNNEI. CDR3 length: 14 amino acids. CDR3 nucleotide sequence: TGTGCCAGCAGTTTTAGCGGACGCACAGATACGCAGTATTTT. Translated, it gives CASSFSGRTDTQYF.

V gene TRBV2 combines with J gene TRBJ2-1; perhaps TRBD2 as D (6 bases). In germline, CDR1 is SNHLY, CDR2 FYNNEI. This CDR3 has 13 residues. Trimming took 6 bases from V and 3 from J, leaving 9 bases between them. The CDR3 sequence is CASSEDYYNEQFF. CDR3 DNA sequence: TGTGCCAGCAGCGAGGACTACTACAATGAGCAGTTCTTC.

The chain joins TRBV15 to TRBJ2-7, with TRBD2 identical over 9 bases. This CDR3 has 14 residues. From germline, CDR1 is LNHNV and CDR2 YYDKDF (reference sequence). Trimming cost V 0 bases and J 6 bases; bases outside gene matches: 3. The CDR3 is CATSRDVSGGEQYF. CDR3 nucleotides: TGTGCCACCAGCAGAGATGTTAGCGGGGGCGAGCAGTACTTC. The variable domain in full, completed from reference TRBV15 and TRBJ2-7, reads DAMVIQNPRYQVTQFGKPVTLSCSQTLNHNVMYWYQQKSSQAPKLLFHYYDKDFNNEADTPDNFQSRRPNTSFCFLDIRSPGLGDTAMYLCATSRDVSGGEQYFGPGTRLTVT.

CDR3 coding DNA: TGCAGCCGGGGACTGTCCGCTTCGGTGCAGTTCTTC. Its translation: CSRGLSASVQFF. V is TRBV29-1 and J is TRBJ2-1; D is possibly TRBD2 (6 bases). This CDR3 has 12 residues. V lost 8 bases to trimming and J lost 12 bases, with 20 bases between them. Germline V gene data show CDR1 as SQVTM and CDR2 as ANQGSEA.

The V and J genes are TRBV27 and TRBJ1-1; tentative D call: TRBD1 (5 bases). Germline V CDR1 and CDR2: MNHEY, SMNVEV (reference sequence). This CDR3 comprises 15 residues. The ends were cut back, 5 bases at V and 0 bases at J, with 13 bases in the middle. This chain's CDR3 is CASSDSGIMNTEAFF. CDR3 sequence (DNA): TGTGCCAGCAGTGACAGTGGGATCATGAACACTGAAGCTTTCTTT.

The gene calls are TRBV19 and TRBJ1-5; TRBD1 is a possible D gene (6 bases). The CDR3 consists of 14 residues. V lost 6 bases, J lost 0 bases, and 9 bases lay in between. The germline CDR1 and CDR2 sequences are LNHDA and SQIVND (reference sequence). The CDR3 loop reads CASRRTASNQPQHF. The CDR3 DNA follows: TGTGCCAGTAGGAGGACAGCTAGCAATCAGCCCCAGCATTTT.

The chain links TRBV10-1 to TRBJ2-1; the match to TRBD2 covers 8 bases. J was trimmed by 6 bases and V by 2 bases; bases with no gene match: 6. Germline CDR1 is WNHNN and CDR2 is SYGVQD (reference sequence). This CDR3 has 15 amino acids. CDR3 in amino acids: CASSETSGRGNEQFF. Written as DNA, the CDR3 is TGCGCCAGCAGTGAGACCAGCGGGAGAGGCAATGAGCAGTTCTTC.

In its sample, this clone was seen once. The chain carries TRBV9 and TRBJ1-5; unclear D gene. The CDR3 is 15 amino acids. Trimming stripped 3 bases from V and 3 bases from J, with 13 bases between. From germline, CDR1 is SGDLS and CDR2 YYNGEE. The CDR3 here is CASSADGLANQPQHF. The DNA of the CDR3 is TGTGCCAGCAGCGCCGACGGACTGGCCAATCAGCCCCAGCATTTT. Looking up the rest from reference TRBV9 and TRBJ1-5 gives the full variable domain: DSGVTQTPKHLITATGQRVTLRCSPRSGDLSVYWYQQSLDQGLQFLIQYYNGEERAKGNILERFSAQQFPDLHSELNLSSLELGDSALYFCASSADGLANQPQHFGDGTRLSIL.

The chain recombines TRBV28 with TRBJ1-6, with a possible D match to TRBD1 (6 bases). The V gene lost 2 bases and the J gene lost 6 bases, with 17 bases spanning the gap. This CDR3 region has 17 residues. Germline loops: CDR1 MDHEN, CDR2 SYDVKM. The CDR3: CASSLVGTQLINSPLHF. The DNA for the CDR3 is TGTGCCAGCAGTTTAGTGGGGACACAGTTAATTAATTCACCCCTCCACTTT.